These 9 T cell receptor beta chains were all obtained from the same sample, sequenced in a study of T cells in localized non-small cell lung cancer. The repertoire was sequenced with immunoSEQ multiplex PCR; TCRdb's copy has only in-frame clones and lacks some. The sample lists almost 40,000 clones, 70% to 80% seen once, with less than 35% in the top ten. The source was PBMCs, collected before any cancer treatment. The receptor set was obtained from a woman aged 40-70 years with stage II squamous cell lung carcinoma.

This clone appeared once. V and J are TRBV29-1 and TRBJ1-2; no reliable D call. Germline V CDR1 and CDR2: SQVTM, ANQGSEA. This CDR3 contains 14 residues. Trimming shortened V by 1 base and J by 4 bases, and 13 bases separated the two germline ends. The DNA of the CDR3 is TGCAGCGTTGAAGGGGAGTTAGGGTTCTATGGCTACACCTTC. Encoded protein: CSVEGELGFYGYTF.

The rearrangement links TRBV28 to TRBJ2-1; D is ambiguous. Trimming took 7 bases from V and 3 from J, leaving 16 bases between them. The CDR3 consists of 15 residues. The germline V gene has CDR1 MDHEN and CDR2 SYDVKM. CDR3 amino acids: CASTSAQSYYNEQFF. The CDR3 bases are TGTGCCAGCACCTCGGCGCAGTCCTACTACAATGAGCAGTTCTTC. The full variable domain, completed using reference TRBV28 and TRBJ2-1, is DVKVTQSSRYLVKRTGEKVFLECVQDMDHENMFWYRQDPGLGLRLIYFSYDVKMKEKGDIPEGYSVSREKKERFSLILESASTNQTSMYLCASTSAQSYYNEQFFGPGTRLTVL.

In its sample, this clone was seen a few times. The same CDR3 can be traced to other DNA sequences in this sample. CDR3 bases: TGTGCCAGTAGTATCGGGGGGCGAGAGACCCAGTACTTC. This codes for CASSIGGRETQYF. V is TRBV19 and J is TRBJ2-5; the D gene is possibly TRBD2 (7 bases). Trimming stripped 3 bases from V and 4 bases from J, with 9 bases between. Germline assignment: CDR1 LNHDA and CDR2 SQIVND (reference sequence). CDR3 length: 13 residues.

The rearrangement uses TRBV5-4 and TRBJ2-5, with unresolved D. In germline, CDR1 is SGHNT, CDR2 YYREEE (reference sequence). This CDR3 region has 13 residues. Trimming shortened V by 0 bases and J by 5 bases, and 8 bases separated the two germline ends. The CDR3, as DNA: TGTGCCAGCAGCTTGGCCGGGTGGGAGACCCAGTACTTC. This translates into CASSLAGWETQYF.

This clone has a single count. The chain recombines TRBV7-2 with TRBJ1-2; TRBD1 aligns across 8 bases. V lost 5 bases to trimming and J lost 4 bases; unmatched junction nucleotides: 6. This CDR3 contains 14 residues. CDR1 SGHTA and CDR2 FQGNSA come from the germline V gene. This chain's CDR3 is CASSPPDRAYGYTF. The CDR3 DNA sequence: TGTGCCAGCAGCCCCCCGGACAGGGCCTATGGCTACACCTTC.

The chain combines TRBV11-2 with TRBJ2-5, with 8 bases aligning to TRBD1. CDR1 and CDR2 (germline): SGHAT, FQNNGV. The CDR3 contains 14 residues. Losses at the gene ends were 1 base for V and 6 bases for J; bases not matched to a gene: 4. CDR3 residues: CASSLGTGLKTQYF. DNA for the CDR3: TGTGCCAGCAGCTTAGGGACAGGGCTGAAGACCCAGTACTTC.

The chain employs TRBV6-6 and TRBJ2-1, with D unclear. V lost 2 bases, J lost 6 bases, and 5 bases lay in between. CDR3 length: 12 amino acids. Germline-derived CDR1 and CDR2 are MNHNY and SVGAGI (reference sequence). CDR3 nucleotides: TGTGCCAGCAGTTACCGAGCCAATGAGCAGTTCTTC. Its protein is CASSYRANEQFF.

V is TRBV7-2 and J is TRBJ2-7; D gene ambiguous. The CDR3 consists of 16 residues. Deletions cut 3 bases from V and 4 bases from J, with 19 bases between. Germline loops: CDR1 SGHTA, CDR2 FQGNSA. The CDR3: CASSLWAKLEKYEQYV. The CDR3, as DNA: TGTGCCAGCAGCTTGTGGGCAAAACTTGAAAAATACGAGCAGTACGTC.

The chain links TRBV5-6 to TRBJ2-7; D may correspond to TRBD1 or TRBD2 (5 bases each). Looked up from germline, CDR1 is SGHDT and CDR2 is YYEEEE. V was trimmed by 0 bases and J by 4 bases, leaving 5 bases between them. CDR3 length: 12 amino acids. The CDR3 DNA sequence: TGTGCCAGCAGCTTGGGGGGGTACGAGCAGTACTTC. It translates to CASSLGGYEQYF.